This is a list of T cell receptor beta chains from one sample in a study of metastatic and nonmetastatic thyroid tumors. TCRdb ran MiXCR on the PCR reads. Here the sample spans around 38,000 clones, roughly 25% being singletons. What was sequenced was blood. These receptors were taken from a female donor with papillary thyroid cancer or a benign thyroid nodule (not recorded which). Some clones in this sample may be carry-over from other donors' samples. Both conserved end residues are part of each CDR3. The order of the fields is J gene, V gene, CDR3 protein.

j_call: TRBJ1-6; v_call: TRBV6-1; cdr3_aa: CASSRQGRGNSPLHF
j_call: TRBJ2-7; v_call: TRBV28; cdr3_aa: CASSLHHGTSGWDQYF
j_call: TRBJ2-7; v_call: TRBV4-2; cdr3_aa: CASSLDQDYEQYF
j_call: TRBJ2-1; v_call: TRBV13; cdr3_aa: CASSGPLFLLSYNEQFF
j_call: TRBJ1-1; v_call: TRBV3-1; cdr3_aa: CASSQAMANTEAFF
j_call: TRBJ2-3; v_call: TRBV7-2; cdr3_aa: CASSNLEGDTQYF
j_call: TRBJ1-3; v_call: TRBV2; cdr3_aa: CASSSDKGNTIYF
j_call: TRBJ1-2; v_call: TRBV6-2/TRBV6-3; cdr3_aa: CASRSPTAGAWASYGYTF
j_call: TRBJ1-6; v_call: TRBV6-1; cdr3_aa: CASSEGLLYDSPLHF
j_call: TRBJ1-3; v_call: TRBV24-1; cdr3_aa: CGRFGNTIYF
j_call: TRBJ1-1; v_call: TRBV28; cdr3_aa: CASGGVGTEAFF
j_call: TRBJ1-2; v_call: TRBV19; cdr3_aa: CASSIEGAYGYTF
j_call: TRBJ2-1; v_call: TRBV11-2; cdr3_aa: CASSLFRGLGNEQFF
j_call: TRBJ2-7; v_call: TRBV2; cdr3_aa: CASSTAAGTSNEQYF
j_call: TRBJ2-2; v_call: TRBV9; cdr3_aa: CACSVATAGTGPGELFF
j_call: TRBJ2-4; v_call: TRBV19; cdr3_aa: CASSIDQAGENIQYF
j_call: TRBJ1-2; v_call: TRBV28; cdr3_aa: CASTQGGLRWGGYTF
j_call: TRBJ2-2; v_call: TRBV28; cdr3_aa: CASTRIAGTGELFF
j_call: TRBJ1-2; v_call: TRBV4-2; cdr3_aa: CASSQGTGGAGGYTF
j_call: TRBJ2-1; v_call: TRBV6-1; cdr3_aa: CASSEQGTNNEQFF
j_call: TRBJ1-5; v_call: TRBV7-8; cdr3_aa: CASSLALSPDGNQPQHF
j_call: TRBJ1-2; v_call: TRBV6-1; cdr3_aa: CASSDRDNGYTF
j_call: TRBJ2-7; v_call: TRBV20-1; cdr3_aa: CSASATGAYEQYF
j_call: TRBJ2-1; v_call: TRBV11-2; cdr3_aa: CASSLWRLAGATYEQFF
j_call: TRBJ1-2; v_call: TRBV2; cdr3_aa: CASTEYYGYTF
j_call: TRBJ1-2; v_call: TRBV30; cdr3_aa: CAWTLDSIYGYTF
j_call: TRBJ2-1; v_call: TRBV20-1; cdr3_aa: CSAPPGQDHLYNEQFF
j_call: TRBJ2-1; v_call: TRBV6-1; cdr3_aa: CASSERGMFDEQFF
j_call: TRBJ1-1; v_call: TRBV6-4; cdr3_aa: CASSADGGSLNTEAFF
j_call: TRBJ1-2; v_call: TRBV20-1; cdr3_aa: CSATDRVYGYTF
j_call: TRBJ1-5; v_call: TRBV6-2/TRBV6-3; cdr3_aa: CASSYGEIQPQHF
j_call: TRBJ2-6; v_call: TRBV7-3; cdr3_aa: CASSQRTGQCPPGSNVLTF
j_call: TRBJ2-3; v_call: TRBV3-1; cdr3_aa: CASSPVPGGDTQYF
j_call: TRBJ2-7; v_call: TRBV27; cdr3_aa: CASSPRNPPYEQYF
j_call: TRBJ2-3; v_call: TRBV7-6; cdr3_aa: CASSFPSRGDTQYF
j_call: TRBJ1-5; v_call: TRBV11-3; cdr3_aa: CASSRGALQHF
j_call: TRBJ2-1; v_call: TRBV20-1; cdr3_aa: CSANLVAGAFPEQFF
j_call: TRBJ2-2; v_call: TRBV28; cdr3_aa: CASSSGQGDTGELFF
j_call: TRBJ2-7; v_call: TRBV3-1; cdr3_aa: CASSQDPDRGREQYF
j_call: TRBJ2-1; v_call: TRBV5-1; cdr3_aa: CASSLDGTLHYEQFF
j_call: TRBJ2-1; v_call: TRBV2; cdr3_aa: CASRSWTSDHEQFF